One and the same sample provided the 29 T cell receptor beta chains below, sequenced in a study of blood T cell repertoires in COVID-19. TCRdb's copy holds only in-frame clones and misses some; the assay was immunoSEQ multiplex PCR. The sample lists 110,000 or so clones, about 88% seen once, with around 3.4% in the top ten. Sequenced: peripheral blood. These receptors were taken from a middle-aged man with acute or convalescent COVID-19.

Here the CDR3 reads CASRYSSGGADTQYF. In DNA form, the CDR3 reads TGTGCCAGCCGCTATTCTAGCGGGGGGGCAGATACGCAGTATTTT. The chain combines TRBV6-5 with TRBJ2-3, with 12 bases identical to TRBD2. Per the germline V gene, CDR1 is MNHEY and CDR2 is SVGAGI. The CDR3 is 15 residues long. Trimming at V came to 8 bases and at J to 4 bases, leaving 7 bases not matched to a gene.

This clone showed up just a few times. The CDR3: CASSLKTDMNTEAFF. The CDR3 DNA follows: TGTGCCAGCAGCCTCAAGACGGACATGAACACTGAAGCTTTCTTT. V gene TRBV5-4 combines with J gene TRBJ1-1, with D maybe TRBD1 (5 bases). The length of the CDR3 is 15 residues. The germline V gene has CDR1 SGHNT and CDR2 YYREEE (reference sequence). V lost 4 bases and J lost 0, with 13 bases in between. The full variable domain, completed using reference TRBV5-4 and TRBJ1-1, is ETGVTQSPTHLIKTRGQQVTLRCSSQSGHNTVSWYQQALGQGPQFIFQYYREEENGRGNFPPRFSGLQFPNYSSELNVNALELDDSALYLCASSLKTDMNTEAFFGQGTRLTVV.

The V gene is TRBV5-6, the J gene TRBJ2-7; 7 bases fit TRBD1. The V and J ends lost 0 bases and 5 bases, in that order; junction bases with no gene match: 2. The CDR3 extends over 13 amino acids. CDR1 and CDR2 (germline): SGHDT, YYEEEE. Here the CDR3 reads CASSLDRGNEQYF. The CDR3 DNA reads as TGTGCCAGCAGCTTGGACAGGGGCAACGAGCAGTACTTC.

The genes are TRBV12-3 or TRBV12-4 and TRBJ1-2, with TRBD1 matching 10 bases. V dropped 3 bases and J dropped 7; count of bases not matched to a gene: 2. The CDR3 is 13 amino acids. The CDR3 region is CASSFGQGVGYTF. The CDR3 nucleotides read TGTGCCAGCAGTTTTGGACAGGGGGTTGGCTACACCTTC.

CDR3: CASSLEETSGGKQFF. DNA of the CDR3: TGTGCCAGCAGCTTAGAGGAGACTAGCGGGGGGAAGCAGTTCTTC. The chain joins TRBV11-3 to TRBJ2-1, with 13 bases that match TRBD2. Germline assignment: CDR1 SGHNT and CDR2 YENEEA. V lost 0 bases to trimming and J lost 11 bases; unmatched junction nucleotides: 4. The CDR3 is made up of 15 amino acids.

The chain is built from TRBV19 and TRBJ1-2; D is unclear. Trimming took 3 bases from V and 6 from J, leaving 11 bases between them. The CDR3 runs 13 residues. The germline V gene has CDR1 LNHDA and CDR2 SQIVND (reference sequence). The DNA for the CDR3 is TGTGCCAGTAGTATTGTCTTCCGGGATGGCTACACCTTC. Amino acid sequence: CASSIVFRDGYTF.

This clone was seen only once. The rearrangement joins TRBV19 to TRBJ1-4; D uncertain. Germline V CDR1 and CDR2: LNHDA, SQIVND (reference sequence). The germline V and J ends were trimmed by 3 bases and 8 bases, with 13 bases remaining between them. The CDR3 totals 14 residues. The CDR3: CASSMVGLLEKLFF. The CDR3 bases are TGTGCCAGTAGTATGGTCGGACTTCTGGAAAAACTGTTTTTT.

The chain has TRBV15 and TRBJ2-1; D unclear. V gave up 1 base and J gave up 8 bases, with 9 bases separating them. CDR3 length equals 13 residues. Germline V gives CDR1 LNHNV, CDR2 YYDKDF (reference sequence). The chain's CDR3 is CATSRVVSDEQFF. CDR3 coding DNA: TGTGCCACCAGCAGAGTCGTGTCTGATGAGCAGTTCTTC.

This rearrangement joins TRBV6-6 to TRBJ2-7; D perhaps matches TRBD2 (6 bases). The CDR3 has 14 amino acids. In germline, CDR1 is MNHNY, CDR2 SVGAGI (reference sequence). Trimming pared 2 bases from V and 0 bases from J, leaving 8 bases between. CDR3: CASSYGGNSYEQYF. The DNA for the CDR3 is TGTGCCAGCAGTTACGGGGGGAACTCCTACGAGCAGTACTTC.

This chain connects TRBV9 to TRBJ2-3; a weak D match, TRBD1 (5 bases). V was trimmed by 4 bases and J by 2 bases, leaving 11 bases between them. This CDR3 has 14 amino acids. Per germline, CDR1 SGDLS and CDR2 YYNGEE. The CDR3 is CASSTRQFTDTQYF. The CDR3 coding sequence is TGTGCCAGCAGCACCCGACAGTTCACAGATACGCAGTATTTT.

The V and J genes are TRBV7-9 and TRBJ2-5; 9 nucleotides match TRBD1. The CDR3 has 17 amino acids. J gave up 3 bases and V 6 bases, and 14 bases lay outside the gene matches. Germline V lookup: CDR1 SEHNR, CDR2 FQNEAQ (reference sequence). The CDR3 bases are TGTGCCAGCAGTCCCCGGGGACAGGGCGGCTCGAAAGAGACCCAGTACTTC. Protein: CASSPRGQGGSKETQYF.

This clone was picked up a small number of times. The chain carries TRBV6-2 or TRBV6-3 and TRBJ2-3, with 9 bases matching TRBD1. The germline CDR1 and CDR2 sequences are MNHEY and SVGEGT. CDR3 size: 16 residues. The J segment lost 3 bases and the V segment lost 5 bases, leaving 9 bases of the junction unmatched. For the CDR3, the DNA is TGTGCCAGCAGTCAACGGACAGGGGTTGTGACAGATACGCAGTATTTT. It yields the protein CASSQRTGVVTDTQYF.

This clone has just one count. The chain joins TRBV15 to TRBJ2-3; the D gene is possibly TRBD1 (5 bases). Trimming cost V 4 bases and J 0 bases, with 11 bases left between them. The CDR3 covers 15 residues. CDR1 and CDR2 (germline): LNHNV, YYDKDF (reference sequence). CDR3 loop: CATSMETASTDTQYF. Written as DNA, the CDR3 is TGTGCCACCAGCATGGAGACAGCCAGCACAGATACGCAGTATTTT.

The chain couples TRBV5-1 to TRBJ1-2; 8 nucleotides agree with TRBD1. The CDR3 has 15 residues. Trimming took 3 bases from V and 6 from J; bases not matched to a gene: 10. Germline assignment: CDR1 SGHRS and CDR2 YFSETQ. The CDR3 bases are TGCGCCAGCAGCTCCACCGGGACAGGTCCGGATGGCTACACCTTC. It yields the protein CASSSTGTGPDGYTF.

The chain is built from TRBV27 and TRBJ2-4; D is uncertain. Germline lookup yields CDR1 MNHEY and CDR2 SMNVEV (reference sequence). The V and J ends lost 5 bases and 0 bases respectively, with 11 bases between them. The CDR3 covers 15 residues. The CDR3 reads CASSTSLSAKNIQYF. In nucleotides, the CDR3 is TGTGCCAGCAGTACGAGCCTTTCAGCCAAAAACATTCAGTACTTC.

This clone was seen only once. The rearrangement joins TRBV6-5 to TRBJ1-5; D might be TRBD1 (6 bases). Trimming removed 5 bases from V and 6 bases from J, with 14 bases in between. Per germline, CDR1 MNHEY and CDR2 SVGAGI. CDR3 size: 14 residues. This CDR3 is CASSPNRVSQPQHF. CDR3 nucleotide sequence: TGTGCCAGCAGTCCAAACAGGGTTAGTCAGCCCCAGCATTTT.

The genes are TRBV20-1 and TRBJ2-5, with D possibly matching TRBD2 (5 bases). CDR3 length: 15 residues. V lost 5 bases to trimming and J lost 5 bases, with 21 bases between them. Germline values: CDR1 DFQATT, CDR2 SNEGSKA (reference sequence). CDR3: CSAREKAGLPETQYF. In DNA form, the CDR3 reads TGCAGTGCTCGTGAAAAGGCGGGCCTACCCGAGACCCAGTACTTC.

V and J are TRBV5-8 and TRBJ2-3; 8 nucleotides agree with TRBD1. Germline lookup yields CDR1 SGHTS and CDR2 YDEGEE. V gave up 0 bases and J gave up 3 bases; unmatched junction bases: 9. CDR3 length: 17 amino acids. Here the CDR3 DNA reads TGTGCCAGCAGCTTGGGAGACAGGGGCCGAGGGACAGATACGCAGTATTTT. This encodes CASSLGDRGRGTDTQYF.

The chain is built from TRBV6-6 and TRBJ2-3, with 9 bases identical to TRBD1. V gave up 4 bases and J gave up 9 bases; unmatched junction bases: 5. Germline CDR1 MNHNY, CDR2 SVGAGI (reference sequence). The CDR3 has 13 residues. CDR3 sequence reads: CASSLQGAPTQYF. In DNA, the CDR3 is TGTGCCAGCAGTTTACAGGGGGCCCCGACGCAGTATTTT.

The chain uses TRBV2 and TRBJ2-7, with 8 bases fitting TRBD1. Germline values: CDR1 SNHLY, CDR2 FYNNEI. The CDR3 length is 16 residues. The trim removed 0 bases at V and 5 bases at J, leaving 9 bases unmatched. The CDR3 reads CASSEAEFQGANEQYF. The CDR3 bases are TGTGCCAGCAGTGAAGCGGAGTTCCAGGGGGCAAACGAGCAGTACTTC.

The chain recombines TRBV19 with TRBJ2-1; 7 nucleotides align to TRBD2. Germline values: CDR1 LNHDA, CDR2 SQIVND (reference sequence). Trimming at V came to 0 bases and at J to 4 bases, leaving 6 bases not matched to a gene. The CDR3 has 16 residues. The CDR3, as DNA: TGTGCCAGTAGTATAGACGGTCTAGCGGTTTACAATGAGCAGTTCTTC. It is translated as CASSIDGLAVYNEQFF.

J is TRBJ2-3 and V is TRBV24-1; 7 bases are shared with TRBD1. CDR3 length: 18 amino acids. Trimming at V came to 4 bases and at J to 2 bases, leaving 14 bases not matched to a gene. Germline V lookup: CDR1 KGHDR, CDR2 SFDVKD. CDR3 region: CATSEPTPPRGSTDTQYF. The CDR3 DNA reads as TGTGCCACCAGTGAACCAACCCCTCCCAGGGGGTCCACAGATACGCAGTATTTT.

The CDR3 region is CATALGGYYEQYF. The CDR3 region has the DNA TGTGCCACGGCTCTCGGGGGGTACTACGAGCAGTACTTC. The chain uses TRBV15 and TRBJ2-7; 7 bases are shared with TRBD2. This CDR3 spans 13 amino acids. CDR1 LNHNV and CDR2 YYDKDF come from the germline V gene (reference sequence). V shed 9 bases and J 3 bases; nucleotides not matched to a gene: 8.

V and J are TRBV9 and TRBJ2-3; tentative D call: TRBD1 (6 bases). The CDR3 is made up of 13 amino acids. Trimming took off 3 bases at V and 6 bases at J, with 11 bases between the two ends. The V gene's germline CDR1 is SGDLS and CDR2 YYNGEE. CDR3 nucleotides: TGTGCCAGCAGCGAGGGGGATGCGGATACGCAGTATTTT. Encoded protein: CASSEGDADTQYF.

CDR3 nucleotides: TGTGCCAGTAGACAGGGATCCTATGGCTACACCTTC. This translates into CASRQGSYGYTF. This chain uses TRBV27 with TRBJ1-2; TRBD1 agrees at 7 bases. This CDR3 is 12 amino acids long. Germline lookup yields CDR1 MNHEY and CDR2 SMNVEV (reference sequence). The V segment lost 9 bases and the J segment 4 bases; nucleotides outside the gene matches: 5.

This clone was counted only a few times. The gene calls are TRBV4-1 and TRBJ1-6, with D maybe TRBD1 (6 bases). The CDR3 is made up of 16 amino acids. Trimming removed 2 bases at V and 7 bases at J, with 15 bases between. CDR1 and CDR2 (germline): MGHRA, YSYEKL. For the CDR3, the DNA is TGCGCCAGCAGCCAAAGAGGGGGTTGGCAAAATTCACCCCTCCACTTT. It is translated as CASSQRGGWQNSPLHF.

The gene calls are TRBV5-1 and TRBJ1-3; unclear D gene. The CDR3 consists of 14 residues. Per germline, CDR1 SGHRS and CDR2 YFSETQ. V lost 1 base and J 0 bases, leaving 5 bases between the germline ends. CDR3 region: CASSLKSSGNTIYF. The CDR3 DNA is TGCGCCAGCAGCTTGAAGAGCTCTGGAAACACCATATATTTT.

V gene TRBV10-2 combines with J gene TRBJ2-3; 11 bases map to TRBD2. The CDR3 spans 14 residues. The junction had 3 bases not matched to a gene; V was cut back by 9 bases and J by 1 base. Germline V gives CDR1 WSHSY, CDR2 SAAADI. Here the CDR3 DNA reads TGCGCCAGTTTACTAGCGGGGGGCACAGATACGCAGTATTTT. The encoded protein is CASLLAGGTDTQYF.

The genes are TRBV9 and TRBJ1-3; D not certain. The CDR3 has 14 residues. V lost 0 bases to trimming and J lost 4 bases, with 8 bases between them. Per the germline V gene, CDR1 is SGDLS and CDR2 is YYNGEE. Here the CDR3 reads CASSVATGGNTIYF. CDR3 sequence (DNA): TGTGCCAGCAGCGTAGCTACGGGGGGAAACACCATATATTTT. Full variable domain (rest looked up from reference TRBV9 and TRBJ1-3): DSGVTQTPKHLITATGQRVTLRCSPRSGDLSVYWYQQSLDQGLQFLIQYYNGEERAKGNILERFSAQQFPDLHSELNLSSLELGDSALYFCASSVATGGNTIYFGEGSWLTVV.